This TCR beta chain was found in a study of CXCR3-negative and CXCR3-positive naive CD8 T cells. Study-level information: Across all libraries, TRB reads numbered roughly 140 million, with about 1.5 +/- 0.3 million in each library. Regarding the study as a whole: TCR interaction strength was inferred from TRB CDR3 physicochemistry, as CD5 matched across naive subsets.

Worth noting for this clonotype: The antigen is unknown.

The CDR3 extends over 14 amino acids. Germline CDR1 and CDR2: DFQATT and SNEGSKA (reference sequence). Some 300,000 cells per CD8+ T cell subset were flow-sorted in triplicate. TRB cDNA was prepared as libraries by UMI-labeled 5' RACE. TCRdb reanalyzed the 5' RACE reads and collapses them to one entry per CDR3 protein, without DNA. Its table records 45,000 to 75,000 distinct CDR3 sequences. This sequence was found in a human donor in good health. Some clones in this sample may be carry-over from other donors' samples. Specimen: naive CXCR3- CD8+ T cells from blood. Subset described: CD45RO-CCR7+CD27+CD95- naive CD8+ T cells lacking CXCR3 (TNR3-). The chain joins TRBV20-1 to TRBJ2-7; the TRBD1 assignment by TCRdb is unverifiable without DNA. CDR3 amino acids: CSASMATGGTEQYF.